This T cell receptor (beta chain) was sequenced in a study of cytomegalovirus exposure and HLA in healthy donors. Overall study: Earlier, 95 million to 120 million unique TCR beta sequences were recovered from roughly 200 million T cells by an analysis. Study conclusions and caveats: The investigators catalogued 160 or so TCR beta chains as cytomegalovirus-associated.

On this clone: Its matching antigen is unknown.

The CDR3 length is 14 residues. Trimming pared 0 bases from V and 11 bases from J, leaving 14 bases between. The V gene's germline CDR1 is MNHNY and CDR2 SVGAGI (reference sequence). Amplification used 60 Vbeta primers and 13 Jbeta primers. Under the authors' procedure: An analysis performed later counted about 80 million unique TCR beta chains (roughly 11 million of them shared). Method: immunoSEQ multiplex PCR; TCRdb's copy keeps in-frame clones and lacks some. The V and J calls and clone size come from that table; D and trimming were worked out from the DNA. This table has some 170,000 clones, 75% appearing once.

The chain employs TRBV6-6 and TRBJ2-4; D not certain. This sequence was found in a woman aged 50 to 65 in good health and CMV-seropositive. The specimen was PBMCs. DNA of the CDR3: TGTGCCAGCAGTTACTCGCGGTTAGTGAGCCTTCAGTACTTC. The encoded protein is CASSYSRLVSLQYF.